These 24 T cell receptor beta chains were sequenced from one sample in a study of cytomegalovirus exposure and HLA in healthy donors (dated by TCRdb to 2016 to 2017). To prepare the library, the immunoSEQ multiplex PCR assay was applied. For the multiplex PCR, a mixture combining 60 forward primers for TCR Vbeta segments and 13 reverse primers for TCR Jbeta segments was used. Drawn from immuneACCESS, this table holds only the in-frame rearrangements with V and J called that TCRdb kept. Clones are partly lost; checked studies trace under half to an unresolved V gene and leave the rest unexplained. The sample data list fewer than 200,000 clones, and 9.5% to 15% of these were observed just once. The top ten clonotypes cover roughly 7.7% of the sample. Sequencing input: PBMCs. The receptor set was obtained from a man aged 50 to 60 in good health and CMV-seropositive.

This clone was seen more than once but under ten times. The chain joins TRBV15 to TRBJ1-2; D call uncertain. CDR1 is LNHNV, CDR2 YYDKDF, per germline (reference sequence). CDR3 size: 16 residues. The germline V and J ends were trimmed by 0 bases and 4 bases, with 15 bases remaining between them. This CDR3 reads CATSREFGSAGYGYTF. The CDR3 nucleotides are TGTGCCACCAGCAGAGAGTTTGGTTCGGCAGGCTATGGCTACACCTTC.

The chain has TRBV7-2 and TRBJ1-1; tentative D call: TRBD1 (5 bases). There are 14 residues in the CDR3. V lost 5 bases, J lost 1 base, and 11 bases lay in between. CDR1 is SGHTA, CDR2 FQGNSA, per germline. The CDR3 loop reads CASSPQGPNTEAFF. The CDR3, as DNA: TGTGCCAGCAGCCCTCAGGGTCCGAACACTGAAGCTTTCTTT.

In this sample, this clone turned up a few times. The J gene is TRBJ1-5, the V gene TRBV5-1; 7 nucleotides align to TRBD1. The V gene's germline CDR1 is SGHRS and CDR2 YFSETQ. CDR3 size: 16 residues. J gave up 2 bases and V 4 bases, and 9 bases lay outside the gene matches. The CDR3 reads CASSPTTGAGNQPQHF. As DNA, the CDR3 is TGCGCCAGCAGCCCAACTACAGGGGCTGGCAATCAGCCCCAGCATTTT. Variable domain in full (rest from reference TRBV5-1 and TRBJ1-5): KAGVTQTPRYLIKTRGQQVTLSCSPISGHRSVSWYQQTPGQGLQFLFEYFSETQRNKGNFPGRFSGRQFSNSRSEMNVSTLELGDSALYLCASSPTTGAGNQPQHFGDGTRLSIL.

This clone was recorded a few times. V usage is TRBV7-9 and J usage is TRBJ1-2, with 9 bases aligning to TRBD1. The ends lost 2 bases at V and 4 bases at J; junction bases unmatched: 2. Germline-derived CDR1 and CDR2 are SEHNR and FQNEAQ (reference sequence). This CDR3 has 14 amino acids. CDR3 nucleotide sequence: TGTGCCAGCAGCTTAAACAGGGGGCTCTATGGCTACACCTTC. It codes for CASSLNRGLYGYTF. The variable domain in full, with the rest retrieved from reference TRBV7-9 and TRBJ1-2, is DTGVSQNPRHKITKRGQNVTFRCDPISEHNRLYWYRQTLGQGPEFLTYFQNEAQLEKSRLLSDRFSAERPKGSFSTLEIQRTEQGDSAMYLCASSLNRGLYGYTFGSGTRLTVV.

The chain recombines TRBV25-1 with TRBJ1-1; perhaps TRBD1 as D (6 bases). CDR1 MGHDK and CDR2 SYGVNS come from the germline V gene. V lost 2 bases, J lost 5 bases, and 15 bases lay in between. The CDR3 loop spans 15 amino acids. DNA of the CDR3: TGTGCCAGCAGTGAACGGGGACAAACTTCGACTGAAGCTTTCTTT. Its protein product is CASSERGQTSTEAFF.

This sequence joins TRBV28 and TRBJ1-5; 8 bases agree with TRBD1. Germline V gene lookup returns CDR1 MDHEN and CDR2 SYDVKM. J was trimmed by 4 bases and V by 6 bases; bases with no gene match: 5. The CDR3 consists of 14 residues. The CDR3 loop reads CASSSGTGNQPQHF. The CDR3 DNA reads TGTGCCAGCAGCTCCGGGACAGGTAATCAGCCCCAGCATTTT.

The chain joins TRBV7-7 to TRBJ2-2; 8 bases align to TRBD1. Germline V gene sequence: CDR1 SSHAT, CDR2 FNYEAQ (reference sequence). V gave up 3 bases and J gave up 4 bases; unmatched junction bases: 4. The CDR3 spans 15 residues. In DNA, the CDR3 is TGTGCCAGCAGCTTTCAGGGGGCCGGCACCGGGGAGCTGTTTTTT. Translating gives CASSFQGAGTGELFF.

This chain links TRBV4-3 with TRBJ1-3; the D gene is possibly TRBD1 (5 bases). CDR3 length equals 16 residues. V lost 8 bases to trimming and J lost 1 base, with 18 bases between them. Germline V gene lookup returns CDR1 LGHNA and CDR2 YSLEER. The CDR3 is CASRSGLMASGNTIYF. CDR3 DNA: TGCGCCAGCCGCTCAGGGTTAATGGCTTCTGGAAACACCATATATTTT.

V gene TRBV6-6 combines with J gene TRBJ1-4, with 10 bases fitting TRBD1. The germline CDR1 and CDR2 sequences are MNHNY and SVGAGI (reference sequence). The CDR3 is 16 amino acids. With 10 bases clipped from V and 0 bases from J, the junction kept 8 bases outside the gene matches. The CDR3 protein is CATDRGLSSTNEKLFF. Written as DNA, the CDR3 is TGTGCCACCGACAGGGGGCTCTCTTCAACTAATGAAAAACTGTTTTTT.

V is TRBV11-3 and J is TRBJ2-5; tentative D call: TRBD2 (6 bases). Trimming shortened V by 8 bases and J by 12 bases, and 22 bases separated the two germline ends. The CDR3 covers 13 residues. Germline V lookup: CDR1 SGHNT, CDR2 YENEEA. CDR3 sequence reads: CASCLQTGDKEYF. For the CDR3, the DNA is TGTGCCAGCTGCCTCCAAACGGGGGATAAGGAGTACTTC. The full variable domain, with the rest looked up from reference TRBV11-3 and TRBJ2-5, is EAGVVQSPRYKIIEKKQPVAFWCNPISGHNTLYWYLQNLGQGPELLIRYENEEAVDDSQLPKDRFSAERLKGVDSTLKIQPAELGDSAVYLCASCLQTGDKEYFGPGTRLLVL.

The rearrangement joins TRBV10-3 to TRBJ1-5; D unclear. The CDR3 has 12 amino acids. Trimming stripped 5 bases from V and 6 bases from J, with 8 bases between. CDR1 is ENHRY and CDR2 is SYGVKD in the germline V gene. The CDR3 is CAISTDGQPQHF. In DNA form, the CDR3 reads TGTGCCATCAGTACAGATGGTCAGCCCCAGCATTTT.

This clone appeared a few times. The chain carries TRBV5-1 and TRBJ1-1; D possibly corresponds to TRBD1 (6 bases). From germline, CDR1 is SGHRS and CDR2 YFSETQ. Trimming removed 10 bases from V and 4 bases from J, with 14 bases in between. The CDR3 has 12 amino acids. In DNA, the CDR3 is TGCGCCCTCCGGGGGGGGGCCACTGAAGCTTTCTTT. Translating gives CALRGGATEAFF.

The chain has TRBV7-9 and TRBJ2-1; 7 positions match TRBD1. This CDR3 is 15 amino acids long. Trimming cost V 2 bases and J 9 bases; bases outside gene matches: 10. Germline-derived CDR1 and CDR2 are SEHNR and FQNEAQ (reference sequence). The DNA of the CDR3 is TGTGCCAGCAGCTTAACGCCGCCGGGACAGACTGAGCAGTTCTTC. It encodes CASSLTPPGQTEQFF.

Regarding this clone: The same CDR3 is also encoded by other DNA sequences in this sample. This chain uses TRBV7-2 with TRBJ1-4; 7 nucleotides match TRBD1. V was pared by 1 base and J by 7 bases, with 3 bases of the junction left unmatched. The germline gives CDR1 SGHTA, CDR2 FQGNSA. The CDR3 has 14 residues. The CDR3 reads CASSLDRGGEKLFF. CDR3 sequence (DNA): TGTGCCAGCAGCTTAGACAGGGGAGGTGAAAAACTGTTTTTT.

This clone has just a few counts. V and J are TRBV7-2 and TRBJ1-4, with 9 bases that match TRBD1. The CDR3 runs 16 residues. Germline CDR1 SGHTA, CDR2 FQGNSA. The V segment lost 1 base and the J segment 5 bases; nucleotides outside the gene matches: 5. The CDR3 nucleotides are TGTGCCAGCAGCTTAGTTGGGACAGGGTCCAATGAAAAACTGTTTTTT. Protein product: CASSLVGTGSNEKLFF.

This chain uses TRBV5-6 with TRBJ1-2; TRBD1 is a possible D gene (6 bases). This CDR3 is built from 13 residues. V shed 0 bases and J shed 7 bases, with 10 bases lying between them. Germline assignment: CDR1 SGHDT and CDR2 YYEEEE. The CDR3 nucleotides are TGTGCCAGCAGCTTGGGGGCCAGGGGTGGCTACACCTTC. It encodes CASSLGARGGYTF.

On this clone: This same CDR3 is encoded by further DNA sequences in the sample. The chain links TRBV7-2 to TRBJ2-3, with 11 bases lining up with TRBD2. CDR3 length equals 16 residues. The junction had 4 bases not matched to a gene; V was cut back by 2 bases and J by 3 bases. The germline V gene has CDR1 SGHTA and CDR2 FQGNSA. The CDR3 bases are TGTGCCAGCAGCTTACGACTAGCGGGGAGTACAGATACGCAGTATTTT. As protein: CASSLRLAGSTDTQYF.

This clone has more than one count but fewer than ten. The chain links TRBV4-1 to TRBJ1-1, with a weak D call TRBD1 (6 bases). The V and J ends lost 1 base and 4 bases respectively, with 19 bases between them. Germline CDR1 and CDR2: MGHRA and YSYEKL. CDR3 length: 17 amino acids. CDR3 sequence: CASSQVSTGYRGTEAFF. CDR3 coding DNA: TGCGCCAGCAGCCAAGTGTCCACAGGGTATCGTGGCACTGAAGCTTTCTTT.

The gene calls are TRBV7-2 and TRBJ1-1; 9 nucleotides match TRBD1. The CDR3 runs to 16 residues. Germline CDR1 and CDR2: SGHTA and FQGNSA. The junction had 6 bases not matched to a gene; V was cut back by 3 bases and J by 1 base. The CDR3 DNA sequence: TGTGCCAGCAGCTTCTCGCCGGGACAGGGGAACACTGAAGCTTTCTTT. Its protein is CASSFSPGQGNTEAFF. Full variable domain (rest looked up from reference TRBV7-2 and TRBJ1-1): GAGVSQSPSNKVTEKGKDVELRCDPISGHTALYWYRQSLGQGLEFLIYFQGNSAPDKSGLPSDRFSAERTGGSVSTLTIQRTQQEDSAVYLCASSFSPGQGNTEAFFGQGTRLTVV.

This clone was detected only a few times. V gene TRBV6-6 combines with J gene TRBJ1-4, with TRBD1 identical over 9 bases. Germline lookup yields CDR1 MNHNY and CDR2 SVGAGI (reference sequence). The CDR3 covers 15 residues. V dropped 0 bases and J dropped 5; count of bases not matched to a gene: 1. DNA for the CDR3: TGTGCCAGCAGTTACTCGGGACAGGGAAATGAAAAACTGTTTTTT. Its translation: CASSYSGQGNEKLFF.

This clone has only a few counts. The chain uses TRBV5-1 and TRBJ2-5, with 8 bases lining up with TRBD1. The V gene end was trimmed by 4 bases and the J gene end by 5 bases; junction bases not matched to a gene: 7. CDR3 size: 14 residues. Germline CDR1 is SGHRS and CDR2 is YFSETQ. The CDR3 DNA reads TGCGCCAGCAGCACCAACAGGGGGATGGAGACCCAGTACTTC. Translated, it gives CASSTNRGMETQYF.

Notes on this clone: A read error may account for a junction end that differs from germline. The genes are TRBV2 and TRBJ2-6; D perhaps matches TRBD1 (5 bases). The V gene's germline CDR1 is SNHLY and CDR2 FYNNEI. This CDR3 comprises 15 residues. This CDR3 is CACSRVHSGANVLTF. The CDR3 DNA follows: TGTGCCTGCAGCAGGGTTCACTCTGGGGCCAACGTCCTGACTTTC.

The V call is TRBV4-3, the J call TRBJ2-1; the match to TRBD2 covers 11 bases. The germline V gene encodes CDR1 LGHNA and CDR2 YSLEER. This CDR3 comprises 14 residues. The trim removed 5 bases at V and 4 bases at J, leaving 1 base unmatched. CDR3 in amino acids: CASSWTSGYNEQFF. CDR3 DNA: TGCGCCAGCAGCTGGACTAGCGGGTACAATGAGCAGTTCTTC.

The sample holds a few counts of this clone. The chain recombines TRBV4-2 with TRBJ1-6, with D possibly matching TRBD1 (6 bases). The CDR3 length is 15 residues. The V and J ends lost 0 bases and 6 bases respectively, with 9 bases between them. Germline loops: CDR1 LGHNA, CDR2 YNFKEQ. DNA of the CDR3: TGTGCCAGCAGCCAAGATACAGGGATTAATTCACCCCTCCACTTT. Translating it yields CASSQDTGINSPLHF.